This is a list of T cell receptor beta chains from one sample in a study of blood T cells in healthy people across ages. From the 5' RACE reads, TCRdb called clonotypes with MiXCR, one entry per CDR3 protein. The table lists fewer than 2 million distinct CDR3 sequences, about two fifths of them singletons. Sequencing was done on a sample of blood. The receptors stem from a human donor in good health. The CDR3 runs from the conserved cysteine through the conserved F or W. D genes are given only for firm matches. Clone size is stated in some rows and not others, as once, few, many or a class when expanded.

j_gene,abundance,v_gene,d_gene,CDR3aa,CDR3nt
TRBJ1-1,.,TRBV29-1,.,CSVEDGGRGSREAFF,TGCAGCGTTGAAGATGGGGGACGGGGGTCACGGGAAGCTTTCTTT
TRBJ2-2,.,TRBV5-1,TRBD1,CASRGPDRDYTGELFF,TGCGCCAGCAGAGGTCCGGACAGGGACTACACCGGGGAGCTGTTTTTT
TRBJ2-3,few,TRBV7-6,TRBD2,CASSLTSGGERDTQYF,TGTGCCAGCAGCTTAACTAGCGGGGGGGAGAGAGATACGCAGTATTTT
TRBJ2-7,.,TRBV4-2,.,CASSQGAGLVGSARQYF,TGTGCCAGCAGCCAAGGTGCAGGACTGGTGGGGTCTGCGAGGCAGTACTTC
TRBJ1-2,.,TRBV7-2,.,CASSQPTAIYGYTF,TGTGCCAGCAGCCAGCCGACGGCCATCTATGGCTACACCTTC
TRBJ2-7,.,TRBV7-6,.,CASGSSGLYEQYF,TGTGCCAGCGGCTCAAGTGGGCTGTACGAGCAGTACTTC
TRBJ2-6,.,TRBV20-1,TRBD2,CSARRAGALNPGANVLTF,TGCAGTGCTAGGCGAGCGGGGGCGCTAAATCCTGGGGCCAACGTCCTGACTTTC
TRBJ1-5,few,TRBV28,TRBD1,CASSLPPGQGQPQHF,TGTGCCAGCAGTTTACCTCCGGGACAGGGGCAGCCCCAGCATTTT
TRBJ1-2,many,TRBV5-1,.,CASSLDIDYGYTF,TGCGCCAGCAGCTTGGACATTGACTATGGCTACACCTTC
TRBJ2-7,.,TRBV25-1,.,CASSEWGPYEQYF,TGTGCCAGCAGTGAATGGGGACCCTACGAGCAGTACTTC
TRBJ2-2,.,TRBV7-2,.,CASSLDMNTGELFF,TGTGCCAGCAGCCTCGACATGAACACCGGGGAGCTGTTTTTT
TRBJ1-2,few,TRBV30,.,CAWSVSRGYGYTF,TGTGCCTGGAGTGTCTCTCGGGGGTATGGCTACACCTTC
TRBJ2-7,once,TRBV28,TRBD1,CASSFRTGLPYEQYF,TGTGCCAGCAGTTTTAGGACAGGGTTACCCTACGAGCAGTACTTC
TRBJ1-5,.,TRBV6-2/TRBV6-3,.,CASSYSARTNQPQHF,TGTGCCAGCAGTTACTCGGCCAGGACCAATCAGCCCCAGCATTTT
TRBJ2-1,.,TRBV5-1,.,CASSFTLLNSYNEQFF,TGCGCCAGCAGCTTTACCTTGCTAAACTCCTACAATGAGCAGTTCTTC
TRBJ2-3,.,TRBV29-1,.,CNVQGPSDTQYF,TGCAACGTTCAGGGGCCCTCAGATACGCAGTATTTT
TRBJ2-5,.,TRBV28,.,CASSFTAQETQYF,TGTGCCAGCAGTTTTACAGCCCAAGAGACCCAGTACTTC
TRBJ2-2,.,TRBV20-1,TRBD2,CSAPGRGAYPGELFF,TGCAGTGCTCCCGGGCGGGGGGCCTACCCCGGGGAGCTGTTTTTT
TRBJ2-3,.,TRBV12-3/TRBV12-4,.,CASSPPKPDTQYF,TGTGCCAGCAGTCCTCCTAAGCCAGATACGCAGTATTTT
TRBJ2-2,.,TRBV7-3,TRBD2,CASSLTGGANTGELFF,TGTGCCAGCAGCTTAACGGGAGGGGCTAACACCGGGGAGCTGTTTTTT
TRBJ1-5,.,TRBV28,.,CASSLAGVEGQPQHF,TGTGCCAGCAGTTTAGCAGGTGTCGAGGGTCAGCCCCAGCATTTT
TRBJ2-7,.,TRBV2,.,CASSEPAGGTIYEQYF,TGTGCCAGCAGTGAACCCGCAGGGGGGACTATCTACGAGCAGTACTTC
TRBJ2-3,.,TRBV24-1,.,CATSDSRATDTQYF,TGTGCCACCAGTGATTCGAGAGCCACAGATACGCAGTATTTT
TRBJ2-5,.,TRBV7-2,TRBD1,CASSLWGQGRGETQYF,TGTGCCAGCAGCTTATGGGGACAGGGCCGGGGAGAGACCCAGTACTTC
TRBJ1-1,.,TRBV4-1,.,CASSQTPGVYTEAFF,TGCGCCAGCAGCCAGACCCCTGGCGTGTACACTGAAGCTTTCTTT
TRBJ2-7,once,TRBV18,TRBD1,CASSPPTGDPYEQYF,TGTGCCAGCTCACCCCCGACAGGGGATCCCTACGAGCAGTACTTC
TRBJ1-1,.,TRBV2,TRBD1,CASSEWDRGNTEAFF,TGTGCCAGCAGTGAATGGGACAGGGGCAACACTGAAGCTTTCTTT
TRBJ1-2,few,TRBV5-1,.,CASSLAGDRWDYGYTF,TGCGCCAGCAGCTTGGCGGGAGACCGGTGGGACTATGGCTACACCTTC
TRBJ1-1,.,TRBV9,.,CASSALTPTEAFF,TGTGCCAGCAGCGCACTAACTCCCACTGAAGCTTTCTTT
TRBJ2-3,few,TRBV6-5,.,CASSYSRGPDTQYF,TGTGCCAGCAGTTATTCCCGGGGGCCAGATACGCAGTATTTT
TRBJ1-5,.,TRBV20-1,TRBD1,CSARDRQGGNQPQHF,TGCAGTGCTAGGGACCGACAGGGAGGTAATCAGCCCCAGCATTTT
TRBJ2-1,.,TRBV7-6,.,CASSLVAGASYEQFF,TGTGCCAGCAGCTTAGTTGCGGGGGCGTCCTACGAGCAGTTCTTC